Below, one TCR beta chain is given with its context. Its target is not known. Treatment defined: over 15 received Ad26.COV2.S at low or high dose, single or two shots; 5 received placebo; per-sample allocation not given. Day 63 after the first vaccine or placebo injection was the time point for sampling. The CDR3 sequence is 16 residues long. In germline, CDR1 is MNHNY, CDR2 SVGAGI (reference sequence). The germline V and J ends were trimmed by 0 bases and 6 bases, with 15 bases remaining between them. The sample belongs to a study of Ad26.COV2.S vaccination and SARS-CoV-2 variants. Turning to the study itself: Donor joined the COV1001 Ad26.COV2.S trial arm. The vaccine Ad26.COV2.S was put into the muscle once, or twice with 56 days between.

Study findings and constraints: TCR breadth and depth estimates may have understated total T cell responses.

Clones were sequenced by immunoSEQ multiplex PCR, and TCRdb holds only the in-frame ones, with some missing. The sample has 300,000 to 450,000 clones; 80% to 90% are singletons. The specimen comprised peripheral blood, sampled in a trial of Ad26.COV2.S vaccine versus placebo. The receptor was derived from a person between 18 and 59 years old who received the Ad26.COV2.S COVID-19 vaccine or a placebo. V gene TRBV6-6 combines with J gene TRBJ2-4, with D perhaps TRBD1 (5 bases). CDR3 sequence (DNA): TGTGCCAGCAGTTACTCCAGGGCTAGAATCGGAAACATTCAGTACTTC. It codes for CASSYSRARIGNIQYF.